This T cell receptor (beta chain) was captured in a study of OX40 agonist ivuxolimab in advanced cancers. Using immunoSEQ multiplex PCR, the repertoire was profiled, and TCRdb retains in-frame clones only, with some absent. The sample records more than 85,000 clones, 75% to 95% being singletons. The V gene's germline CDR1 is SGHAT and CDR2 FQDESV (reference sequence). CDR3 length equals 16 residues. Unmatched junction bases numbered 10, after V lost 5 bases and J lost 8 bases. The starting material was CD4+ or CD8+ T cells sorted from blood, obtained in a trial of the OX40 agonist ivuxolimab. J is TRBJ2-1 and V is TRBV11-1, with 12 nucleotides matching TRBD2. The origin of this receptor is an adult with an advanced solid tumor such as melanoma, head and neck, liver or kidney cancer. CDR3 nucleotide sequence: TGTGCCAGCAGCCCCGGACTAGCGGGAAACGTGCATGAGCAGTTCTTC. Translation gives CASSPGLAGNVHEQFF.